The 22 T cell receptor beta chains below all came from one sample that was sequenced in a study of blood T cell repertoires in COVID-19. Some clones are missing from TCRdb's copy, which holds only in-frame ones; the method was immunoSEQ multiplex PCR. The sample yields fewer than 200,000 clones, just over 85% seen once. The sequenced material came from PBMCs or T cells enriched from blood (not recorded which). The receptors were sampled from a woman aged 18 to 35 who had recovered from COVID-19.

V usage is TRBV6-2 or TRBV6-3 and J usage is TRBJ2-7, with 8 nucleotides matching TRBD1. This CDR3 has 16 residues. CDR1 and CDR2 (germline): MNHEY, SVGEGT. V shed 2 bases, J shed 5 bases, and the junction held 11 bases outside the gene matches. The CDR3 DNA is TGTGCCAGCAGTTACCTGACCGGGGACAGGACGGACGAGCAGTACTTC. This encodes CASSYLTGDRTDEQYF.

Written as DNA, the CDR3 is TGTGCCAGTAGTGAGAGGAGGGAATACGGGACTGAAGCTTTCTTT. This translates into CASSERREYGTEAFF. The chain recombines TRBV19 with TRBJ1-1; D is unresolved. Trimming pared 5 bases from V and 5 bases from J, leaving 18 bases between. The CDR3 runs to 15 residues. Germline V gene data show CDR1 as LNHDA and CDR2 as SQIVND (reference sequence).

This rearrangement joins TRBV3-1 (or the pseudogene TRBV3-2) to TRBJ2-5, with 7 bases lining up with TRBD1. The CDR3 runs to 17 residues. V shed 0 bases, J shed 2 bases, and the junction held 9 bases outside the gene matches. Per the germline V gene, CDR1 is LGHDT and CDR2 is YNNKEL (reference sequence). Written as DNA, the CDR3 is TGTGCCAGCAGCCAAGATAGGGTGTGGGACAGACAAGAGACCCAGTACTTC. Translating it yields CASSQDRVWDRQETQYF.

The V gene is TRBV7-3, the J gene TRBJ2-1; no clear D. The CDR3 consists of 16 residues. CDR1 is SGHTA and CDR2 is FQGTGA in the germline V gene. V was clipped by 1 base and J by 2 bases, with 12 bases between them. CDR3 coding DNA: TGTGCCAGCAGCTTAAATCCCGCTATTGCCTACAATGAGCAGTTCTTC. Translation: CASSLNPAIAYNEQFF.

The rearrangement uses TRBV24-1 and TRBJ2-3, with a tentative D call TRBD1 (5 bases). Trimming took 2 bases from V and 6 from J, leaving 11 bases between them. Germline V gene data show CDR1 as KGHDR and CDR2 as SFDVKD. This CDR3 has 14 amino acids. CDR3 sequence reads: CATSDSSRQDTQYF. In nucleotides, the CDR3 is TGTGCCACCAGTGATTCCTCCCGACAGGATACGCAGTATTTT.

This rearrangement joins TRBV5-4 to TRBJ1-1; D is possibly TRBD1 (5 bases). CDR3 length equals 13 residues. Germline values: CDR1 SGHNT, CDR2 YYREEE (reference sequence). V gave up 6 bases and J gave up 5 bases, with 14 bases separating them. The CDR3 DNA sequence: TGTGCCAGCAAAACAACAGGTGAAACTGAAGCTTTCTTT. This gives the protein CASKTTGETEAFF.

This chain joins TRBV6-6 and TRBJ1-2; the D gene is possibly TRBD1 (5 bases). Germline CDR1 is MNHNY and CDR2 is SVGAGI (reference sequence). V lost 5 bases to trimming and J lost 3 bases, with 10 bases between them. This CDR3 has 13 amino acids. The CDR3 loop reads CASSRGADYGYTF. CDR3 DNA sequence: TGTGCCAGCAGTCGAGGGGCGGACTATGGCTACACCTTC.

This chain joins TRBV5-1 and TRBJ2-7, with D possibly matching TRBD1 (6 bases). The CDR3 contains 15 residues. Germline-derived CDR1 and CDR2 are SGHRS and YFSETQ. V lost 3 bases to trimming and J lost 2 bases, with 15 bases between them. The CDR3 spells CASSSGQGPPYEQYF. DNA for the CDR3: TGCGCCAGCAGCTCGGGACAAGGACCCCCCTACGAGCAGTACTTC.

In this sample, this clone turned up a few times. J is TRBJ1-2 and V is TRBV2; D possibly corresponds to TRBD1 (6 bases). The germline CDR1 and CDR2 sequences are SNHLY and FYNNEI. Trimming cost V 8 bases and J 4 bases, with 14 bases left between them. CDR3 length equals 13 residues. For the CDR3, the DNA is TGTGCCAGCGAATCAGGGGAGGGCTATGGCTACACCTTC. Translated: CASESGEGYGYTF.

The V call is TRBV5-1, the J call TRBJ2-7; 11 bases are shared with TRBD1. The trim removed 4 bases at V and 6 bases at J, leaving 6 bases unmatched. Germline CDR1 is SGHRS and CDR2 is YFSETQ. The CDR3 length is 14 residues. The CDR3 sequence is CASSQGTGGREQYF. CDR3 DNA sequence: TGCGCCAGCAGCCAAGGGACAGGGGGGCGCGAGCAGTACTTC.

The chain uses TRBV2 and TRBJ2-7, with 9 bases that match TRBD1. This CDR3 is 14 amino acids long. Trimming cost V 6 bases and J 0 bases; bases outside gene matches: 3. Per germline, CDR1 SNHLY and CDR2 FYNNEI. The CDR3 protein is CASRADRGSYEQYF. DNA of the CDR3: TGTGCCAGCAGGGCGGACAGGGGCTCCTACGAGCAGTACTTC.

The chain employs TRBV20-1 and TRBJ2-7; the D gene is possibly TRBD1 (5 bases). Germline loops: CDR1 DFQATT, CDR2 SNEGSKA (reference sequence). V was clipped by 5 bases and J by 3 bases, with 8 bases between them. The CDR3 is 11 residues long. The DNA of the CDR3 is TGCAGTGCTTACAGGAACTACGAGCAGTACTTC. It encodes CSAYRNYEQYF.

The chain recombines TRBV19 with TRBJ1-1; weak D call: TRBD1 (6 bases). The V end lost 1 base, the J end lost 1 base, and 7 bases lay between the germline ends. Germline CDR1 and CDR2: LNHDA and SQIVND (reference sequence). This CDR3 is 14 amino acids long. The CDR3 bases are TGTGCCAGTAGTATAGGGACAGCGAACACTGAAGCTTTCTTT. This encodes CASSIGTANTEAFF.

This chain joins TRBV18 and TRBJ1-2; the D is unclear. CDR1 KGHSH and CDR2 LQKENI come from the germline V gene. The CDR3 length is 14 residues. Trimming cost V 3 bases and J 0 bases, with 8 bases left between them. The CDR3 spells CASSPAGANYGYTF. The DNA for the CDR3 is TGTGCCAGCTCACCGGCTGGAGCTAACTATGGCTACACCTTC.

This clone came up once. The gene calls are TRBV27 and TRBJ2-3; 7 nucleotides line up with TRBD1. Germline assignment: CDR1 MNHEY and CDR2 SMNVEV (reference sequence). The CDR3 spans 13 residues. Trimming cost V 4 bases and J 8 bases; bases outside gene matches: 6. CDR3 sequence reads: CASSSTGQGTQYF. The DNA of the CDR3 is TGTGCCAGCAGTTCGACAGGGCAGGGTACGCAGTATTTT.

This chain connects TRBV10-3 to TRBJ2-7; D perhaps matches TRBD1 (6 bases). This CDR3 is built from 16 residues. V gave up 3 bases and J gave up 0 bases, with 15 bases separating them. The germline V gene encodes CDR1 ENHRY and CDR2 SYGVKD. The chain's CDR3 is CAISDPRDTYSYEQYF. Written as DNA, the CDR3 is TGTGCCATCAGTGACCCGAGGGACACCTACTCCTACGAGCAGTACTTC.

The chain uses TRBV9 and TRBJ2-7, with TRBD2 as a possible D gene (6 bases). V lost 4 bases to trimming and J lost 2 bases, with 16 bases between them. Germline V gene lookup returns CDR1 SGDLS and CDR2 YYNGEE. CDR3 length: 15 residues. The CDR3 reads CASSPRTGGTYEQYF. Written as DNA, the CDR3 is TGTGCCAGCAGCCCCCGTACCGGCGGGACCTACGAGCAGTACTTC.

The genes are TRBV28 and TRBJ2-1; 8 bases map to TRBD2. This CDR3 contains 12 residues. Germline V gives CDR1 MDHEN, CDR2 SYDVKM. J was trimmed by 12 bases and V by 5 bases; bases with no gene match: 6. CDR3 region: CASSKSGSWQFF. The CDR3 DNA sequence: TGTGCCAGCAGTAAAAGCGGGAGTTGGCAGTTCTTC.

This chain links TRBV20-1 with TRBJ2-1, with 9 bases lining up with TRBD1. The CDR3 is 11 residues long. Per germline, CDR1 DFQATT and CDR2 SNEGSKA (reference sequence). The DNA for the CDR3 is TGCGTCGGACAGGGGCTCGGCGAGCAGTTCTTC. Its translation is CVGQGLGEQFF.

A single count supports this clone. The chain links TRBV5-1 to TRBJ2-1; TRBD2 matches 11 bases. The CDR3 runs 16 residues. After removal of 4 bases from V and 1 base from J, the junction contained 4 bases not matched to a gene. The germline CDR1 and CDR2 sequences are SGHRS and YFSETQ. This CDR3 is CASSQGLAVSYNEQFF. DNA for the CDR3: TGCGCCAGCAGCCAGGGACTAGCGGTTTCCTACAATGAGCAGTTCTTC.

CDR3 sequence (DNA): TGCAGCGTTCACGGTATCATTGCAACCTTGTACCAAGAGACCCAGTACTTC. Translating it yields CSVHGIIATLYQETQYF. The V gene is TRBV29-1, the J gene TRBJ2-5; D call uncertain. Germline loops: CDR1 SQVTM, CDR2 ANQGSEA. The CDR3 is made up of 17 amino acids. V was clipped by 5 bases and J by 0 bases, with 22 bases between them.

V gene TRBV5-6 combines with J gene TRBJ2-7; no definite D call. This CDR3 spans 12 amino acids. CDR1 and CDR2 (germline): SGHDT, YYEEEE. V gave up 4 bases and J gave up 2 bases, with 7 bases separating them. CDR3 bases: TGTGCCAGCAGCGCGGCCCCCTACGAGCAGTACTTC. It codes for CASSAAPYEQYF.